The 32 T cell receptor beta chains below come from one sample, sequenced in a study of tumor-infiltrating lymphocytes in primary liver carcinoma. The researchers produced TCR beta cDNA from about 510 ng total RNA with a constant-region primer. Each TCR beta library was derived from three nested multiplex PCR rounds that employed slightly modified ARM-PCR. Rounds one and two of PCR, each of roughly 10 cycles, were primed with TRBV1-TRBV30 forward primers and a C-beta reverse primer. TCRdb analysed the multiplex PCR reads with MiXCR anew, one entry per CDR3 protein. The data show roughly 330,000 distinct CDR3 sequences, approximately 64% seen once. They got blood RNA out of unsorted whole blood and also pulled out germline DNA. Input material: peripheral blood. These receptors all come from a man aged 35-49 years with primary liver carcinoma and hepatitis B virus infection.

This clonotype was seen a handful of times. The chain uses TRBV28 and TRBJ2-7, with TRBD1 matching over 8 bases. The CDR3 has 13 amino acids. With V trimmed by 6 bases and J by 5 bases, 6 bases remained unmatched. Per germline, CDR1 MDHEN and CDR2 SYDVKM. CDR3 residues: CASSLSGGNEQYF. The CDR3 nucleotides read TGTGCCAGCAGCCTTTCAGGGGGCAACGAGCAGTACTTC.

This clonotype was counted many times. The CDR3, as DNA: TGCAGCGTTGCTTTAATCCACGAGCAGTACTTC. It translates to CSVALIHEQYF. The rearrangement joins TRBV29-1 to TRBJ2-7, with D uncertain. Looked up from germline, CDR1 is SQVTM and CDR2 is ANQGSEA. The CDR3 is 11 amino acids. V dropped 4 bases and J dropped 5 bases, with 9 bases sitting between them.

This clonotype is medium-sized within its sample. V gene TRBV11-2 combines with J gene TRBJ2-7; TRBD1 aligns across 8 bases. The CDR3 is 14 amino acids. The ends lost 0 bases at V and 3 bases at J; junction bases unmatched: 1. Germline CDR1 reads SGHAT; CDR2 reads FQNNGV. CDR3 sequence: CASSLEGQGYEQYF. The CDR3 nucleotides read TGTGCCAGCAGCTTAGAAGGACAGGGCTACGAGCAGTACTTC.

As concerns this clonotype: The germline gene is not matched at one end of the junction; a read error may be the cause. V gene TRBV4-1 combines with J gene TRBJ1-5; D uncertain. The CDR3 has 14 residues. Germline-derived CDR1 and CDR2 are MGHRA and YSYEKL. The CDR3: CASSQVKPSQPQHF. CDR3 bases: TGCGCCAGCAGCCAAGTCAAGCCATCCCAGCCCCAACATTTT.

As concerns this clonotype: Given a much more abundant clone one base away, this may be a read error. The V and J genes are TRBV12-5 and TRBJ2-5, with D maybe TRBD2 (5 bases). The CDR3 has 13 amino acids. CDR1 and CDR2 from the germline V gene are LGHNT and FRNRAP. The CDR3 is CASKAAGQETPYF. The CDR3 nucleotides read TGTGCTAGTAAGGCCGCGGGCCAAGAGACCCCGTACTTC.

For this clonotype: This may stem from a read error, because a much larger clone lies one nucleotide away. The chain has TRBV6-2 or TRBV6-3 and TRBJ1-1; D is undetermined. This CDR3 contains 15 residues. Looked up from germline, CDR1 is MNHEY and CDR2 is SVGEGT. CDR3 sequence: CASSYMGHLGTEDFF. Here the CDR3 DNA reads TGTGCCAGCAGTTACATGGGCCACCTCGGCACTGAAGATTTCTTT.

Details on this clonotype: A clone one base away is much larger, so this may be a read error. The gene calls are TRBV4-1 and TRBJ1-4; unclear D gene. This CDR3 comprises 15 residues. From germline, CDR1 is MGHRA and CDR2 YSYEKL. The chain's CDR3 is CASSQEGRQDEKLLF. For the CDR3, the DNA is TGCGCCAGCAGCCAAGAAGGTCGCCAGGATGAAAAACTGCTTTTT.

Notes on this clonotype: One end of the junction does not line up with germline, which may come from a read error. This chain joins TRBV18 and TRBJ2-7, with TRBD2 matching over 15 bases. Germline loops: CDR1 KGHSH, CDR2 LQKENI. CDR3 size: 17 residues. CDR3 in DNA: TGTGCCAGCTCACCGGGACTAGCGGGAGGCCGCTCCTACGAGCTGTACTTC. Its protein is CASSPGLAGGRSYELYF.

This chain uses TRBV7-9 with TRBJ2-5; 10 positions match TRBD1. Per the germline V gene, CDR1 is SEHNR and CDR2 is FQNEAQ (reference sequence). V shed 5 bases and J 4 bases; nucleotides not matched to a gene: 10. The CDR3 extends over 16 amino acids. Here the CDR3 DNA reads TGTGCCAGCAGCGACGACTTCCGGGACAGGGGAGAGACCCAGTACTTC. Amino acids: CASSDDFRDRGETQYF.

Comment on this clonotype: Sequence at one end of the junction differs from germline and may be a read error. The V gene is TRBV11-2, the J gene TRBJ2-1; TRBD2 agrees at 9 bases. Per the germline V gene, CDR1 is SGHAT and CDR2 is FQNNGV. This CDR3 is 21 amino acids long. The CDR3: CASIPGGGLAGASPVYSEQFF. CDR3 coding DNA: TGTGCCAGCATCCCAGGGGGGGGACTAGCTGGGGCCAGCCCAGTGTACAGTGAGCAGTTCTTC.

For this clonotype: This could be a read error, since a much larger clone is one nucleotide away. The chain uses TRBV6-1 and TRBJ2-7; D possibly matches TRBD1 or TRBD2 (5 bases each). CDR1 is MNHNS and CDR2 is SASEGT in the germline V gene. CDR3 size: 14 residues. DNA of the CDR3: TGTTCCAGCAGTGAGAGGGGTCCTAATTACGAGCAGTACTTC. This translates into CSSSERGPNYEQYF.

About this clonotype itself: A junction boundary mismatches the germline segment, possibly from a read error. As DNA, the CDR3 is TGTGCCAGCAGCCTAGAAACCGGACTACGAGAGACCCAGTACTTC. Encoded protein: CASSLETGLRETQYF. V usage is TRBV11-2 and J usage is TRBJ2-5; a possible D gene is TRBD2 (6 bases). The CDR3 runs 15 residues. Germline V lookup: CDR1 SGHAT, CDR2 FQNNGV.

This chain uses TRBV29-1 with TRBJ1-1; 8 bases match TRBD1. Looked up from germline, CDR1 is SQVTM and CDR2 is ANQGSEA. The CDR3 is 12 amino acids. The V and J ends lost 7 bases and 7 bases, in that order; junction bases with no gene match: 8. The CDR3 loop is CSEDRDRIEAFF. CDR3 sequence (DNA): TGCAGCGAGGACAGGGACCGCATTGAAGCTTTCTTT.

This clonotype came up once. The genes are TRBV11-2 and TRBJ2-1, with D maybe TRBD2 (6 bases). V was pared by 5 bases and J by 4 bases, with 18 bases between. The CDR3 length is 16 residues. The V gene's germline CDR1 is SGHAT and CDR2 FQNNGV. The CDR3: CASSIQWRAGYNEQFF. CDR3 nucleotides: TGTGCCAGCAGCATCCAGTGGAGGGCGGGGTACAATGAGCAGTTCTTC.

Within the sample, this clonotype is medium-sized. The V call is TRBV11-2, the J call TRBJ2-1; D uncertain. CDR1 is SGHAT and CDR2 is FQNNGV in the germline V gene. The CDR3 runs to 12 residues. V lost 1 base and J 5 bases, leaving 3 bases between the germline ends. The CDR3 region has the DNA TGTGCCAGCAGCTTAGGGGACAATGAGCAGTTCTTC. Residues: CASSLGDNEQFF.

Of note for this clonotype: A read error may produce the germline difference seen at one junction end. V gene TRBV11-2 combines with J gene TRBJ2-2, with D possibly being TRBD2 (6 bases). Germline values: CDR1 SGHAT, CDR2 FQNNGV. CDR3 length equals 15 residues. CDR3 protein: CASSATVSNIRELLF. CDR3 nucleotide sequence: TGTGCCAGCAGCGCCACCGTGTCGAACATCCGGGAGCTGCTTTTT.

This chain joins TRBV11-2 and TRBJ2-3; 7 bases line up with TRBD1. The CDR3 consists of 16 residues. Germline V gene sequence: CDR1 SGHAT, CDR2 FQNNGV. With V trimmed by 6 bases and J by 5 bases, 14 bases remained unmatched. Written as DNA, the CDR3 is TGTGCCAGCAGAGTGTCACAGGGGTCGGTGGGAGATACGCAGTATTTT. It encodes CASRVSQGSVGDTQYF. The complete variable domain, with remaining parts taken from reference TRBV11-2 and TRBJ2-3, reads EAGVAQSPRYKIIEKRQSVAFWCNPISGHATLYWYQQILGQGPKLLIQFQNNGVVDDSQLPKDRFSAERLKGVDSTLKIQPAKLEDSAVYLCASRVSQGSVGDTQYFGPGTRLTVL.

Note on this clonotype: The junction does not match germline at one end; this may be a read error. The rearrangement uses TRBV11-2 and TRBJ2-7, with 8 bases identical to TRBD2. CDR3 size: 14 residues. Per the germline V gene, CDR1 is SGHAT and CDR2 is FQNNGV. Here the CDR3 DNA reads TGTGCCAGCACCTTGGTGACTAGCGATTACGATCAGTACTTC. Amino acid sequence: CASTLVTSDYDQYF.

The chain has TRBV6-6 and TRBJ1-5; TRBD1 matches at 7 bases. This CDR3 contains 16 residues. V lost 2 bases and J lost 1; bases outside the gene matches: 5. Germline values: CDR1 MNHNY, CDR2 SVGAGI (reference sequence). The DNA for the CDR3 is TGTGCCAGCAGTTACAATACAGGGGACAGCAATCAGCCCCAGCATTTT. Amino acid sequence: CASSYNTGDSNQPQHF.

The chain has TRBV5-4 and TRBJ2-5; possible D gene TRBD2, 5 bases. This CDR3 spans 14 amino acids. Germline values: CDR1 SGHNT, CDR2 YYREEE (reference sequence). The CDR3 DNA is TGTGATAGCAGCTTGTTGGGAGCGGAAGAGACCCAGTACTTC. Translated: CDSSLLGAEETQYF.

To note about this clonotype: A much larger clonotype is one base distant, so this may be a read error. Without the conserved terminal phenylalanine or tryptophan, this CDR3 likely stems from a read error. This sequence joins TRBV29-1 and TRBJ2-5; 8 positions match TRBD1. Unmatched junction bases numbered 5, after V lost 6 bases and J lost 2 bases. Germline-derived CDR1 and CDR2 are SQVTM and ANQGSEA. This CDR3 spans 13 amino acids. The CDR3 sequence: CSVERTGQETQYL. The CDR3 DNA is TGCAGCGTGGAGAGGACAGGGCAAGAGACCCAGTACCTC.

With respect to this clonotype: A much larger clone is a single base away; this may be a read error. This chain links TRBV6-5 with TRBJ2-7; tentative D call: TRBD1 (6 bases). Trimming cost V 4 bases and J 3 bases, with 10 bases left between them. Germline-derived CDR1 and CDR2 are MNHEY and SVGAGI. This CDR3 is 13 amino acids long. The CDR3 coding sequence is TGTGCCAGCAGTTCAGGGGAAAACTACGAGCAGTACTTC. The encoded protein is CASSSGENYEQYF.

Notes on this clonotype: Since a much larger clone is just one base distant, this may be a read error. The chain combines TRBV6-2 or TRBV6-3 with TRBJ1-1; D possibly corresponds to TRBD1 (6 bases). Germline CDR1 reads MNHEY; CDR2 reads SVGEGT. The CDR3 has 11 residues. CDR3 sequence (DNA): TGTACCAGCAGTTACGGACAGCGAGCTTTCTTT. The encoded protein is CTSSYGQRAFF.

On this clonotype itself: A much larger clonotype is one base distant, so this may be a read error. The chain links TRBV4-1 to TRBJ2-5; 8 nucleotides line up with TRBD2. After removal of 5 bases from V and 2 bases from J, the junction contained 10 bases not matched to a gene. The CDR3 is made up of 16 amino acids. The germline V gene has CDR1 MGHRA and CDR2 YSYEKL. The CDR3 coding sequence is TGCGCCAGCAGCTCGATTCGACTAGCGAGTCAAGAGACCCAGTACTTC. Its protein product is CASSSIRLASQETQYF.

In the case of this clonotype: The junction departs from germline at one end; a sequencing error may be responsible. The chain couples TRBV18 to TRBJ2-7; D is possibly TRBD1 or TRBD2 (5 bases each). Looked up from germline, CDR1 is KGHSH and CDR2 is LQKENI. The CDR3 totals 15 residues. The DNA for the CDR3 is TGTGCCAGCTCACCACCGAGGGGAAATACCTACAAGCAGTACTTC. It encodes CASSPPRGNTYKQYF.

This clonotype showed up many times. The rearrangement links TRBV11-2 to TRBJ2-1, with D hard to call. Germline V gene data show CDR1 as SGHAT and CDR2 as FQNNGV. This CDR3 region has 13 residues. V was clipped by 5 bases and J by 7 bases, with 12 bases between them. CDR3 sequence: CASSPTEKNEQFF. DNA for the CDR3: TGTGCCAGCAGCCCGACGGAGAAAAATGAGCAGTTCTTC.

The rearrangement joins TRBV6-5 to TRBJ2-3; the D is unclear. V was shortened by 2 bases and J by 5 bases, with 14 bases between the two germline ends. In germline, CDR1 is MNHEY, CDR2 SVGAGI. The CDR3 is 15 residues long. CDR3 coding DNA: TGTGCCAGCAGTTACGATATCGGTCTCCAAGATACGCAGTATTTT. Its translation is CASSYDIGLQDTQYF.

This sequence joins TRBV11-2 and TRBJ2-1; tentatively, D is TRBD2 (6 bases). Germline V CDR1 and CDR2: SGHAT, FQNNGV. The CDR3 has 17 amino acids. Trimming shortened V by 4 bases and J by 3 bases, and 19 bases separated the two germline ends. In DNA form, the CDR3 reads TGTGCCAGCAGCTCCCGTGGGGGGATAGGGGTCTACAATGAGCAGTTCTTC. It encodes CASSSRGGIGVYNEQFF.

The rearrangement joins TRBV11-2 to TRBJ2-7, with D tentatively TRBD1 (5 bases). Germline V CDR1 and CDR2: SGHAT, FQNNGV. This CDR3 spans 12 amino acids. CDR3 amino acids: CASCFDQGWQYF. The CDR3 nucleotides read TGTGCAAGCTGCTTTGATCAGGGATGGCAGTACTTC.

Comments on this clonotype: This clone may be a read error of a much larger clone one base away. This chain's CDR3 is CASSLDPDEHFF. CDR3 nucleotide sequence: TGTGCCAGCAGCTTGGACCCCGATGAGCACTTCTTC. The V call is TRBV5-5, the J call TRBJ2-1, with unresolved D. From germline, CDR1 is SGHKS and CDR2 YYEKEE (reference sequence). This CDR3 has 12 residues.

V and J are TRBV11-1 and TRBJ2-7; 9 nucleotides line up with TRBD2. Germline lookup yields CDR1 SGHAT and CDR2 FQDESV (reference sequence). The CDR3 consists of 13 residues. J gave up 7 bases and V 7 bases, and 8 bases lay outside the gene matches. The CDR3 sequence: CASTRTSEWEQYF. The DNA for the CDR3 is TGTGCCAGCACCCGGACTAGCGAGTGGGAGCAGTACTTC.

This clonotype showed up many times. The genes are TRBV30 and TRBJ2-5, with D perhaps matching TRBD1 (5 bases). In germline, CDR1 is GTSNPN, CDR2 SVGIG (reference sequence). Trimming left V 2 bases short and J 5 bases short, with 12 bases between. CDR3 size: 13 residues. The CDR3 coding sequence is TGTGCCTGGAGTAACCCAGGGCGGGAGACCCAGTACTTC. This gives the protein CAWSNPGRETQYF.